This T cell receptor beta chain stems from a study of blood T cell repertoires in COVID-19. For the study at large: PBMCs, B-cell-depleted T cells, or T cells provided the cDNA or gDNA that made up the material.

CDR1 and CDR2 (germline): SNHLY, FYNNEI. Deletions cut 2 bases from V and 2 bases from J, with 6 bases between. The CDR3 is 14 amino acids. Assay: immunoSEQ multiplex PCR; the TCRdb copy retains only in-frame clones and omits some. The data show hundreds of thousands of clones, around nine tenths seen once. Sample: peripheral blood. This receptor was taken from a man between 60 and 70 years old who had recovered from COVID-19. The rearrangement joins TRBV2 to TRBJ1-4; weak D call: TRBD1 (5 bases). The CDR3 here is CASSEQGTNEKLFF. Written as DNA, the CDR3 is TGTGCCAGCAGTGAACAGGGCACTAATGAAAAACTGTTTTTT.